This is a list of T cell receptor beta chains from one sample in a study of human T cells and chemical hapten exposure. TCRdb recomputed calls from the RACE reads with MiXCR, one row per CDR3 protein. Here the sample spans about 98,000 distinct CDR3 sequences, 10% to 14% being singletons. Material: whole blood, obtained in connection with sensitization to the hapten diphenylcyclopropenone (DPC). The receptor source for this set is a woman aged 55-69 years with alopecia areata. Some clones in this sample may be carry-over from other donors' samples. Both conserved end residues are part of each CDR3. A D gene is named only where the DNA matches it firmly. Clone size, where shown, is once, few, many, or a class for clones that have expanded.

J | D | V | size | DNA | CDR3
TRBJ2-1 | TRBD2 | TRBV18 | NA | TGTGCCAGCTCACCAATGACTAGCGGGGGGGCCATCAATGAGCAGTTCTTC | CASSPMTSGGAINEQFF
TRBJ1-3 | NA | TRBV12-3/TRBV12-4 | many | TGTGCCAGCAGTTTGGGAACGGATGGAAACACCATATATTTT | CASSLGTDGNTIYF
TRBJ2-2 | TRBD1 | TRBV3-1 | many | TGTGCCAGCAGCCAAGGCGGACAGGCCGGGGAGCTGTTTTTT | CASSQGGQAGELFF
TRBJ2-7 | TRBD1 | TRBV3-1 | NA | TGTGCCAGCAGCCCAAGCCCGGGACAGGGGAACCACGAGCAGTACTTC | CASSPSPGQGNHEQYF
TRBJ1-1 | NA | TRBV20-1 | NA | TGCAGTGCTAGAGCGTACACAGGGAGTACTGAAGCTTTCTTT | CSARAYTGSTEAFF
TRBJ2-3 | TRBD2 | TRBV9 | few | TGTGCCAGCAGCTTTGGGACTAGCGGGGGGTTTACAGATACGCAGTATTTT | CASSFGTSGGFTDTQYF
TRBJ2-1 | TRBD2 | TRBV7-9 | many | TGTGCCAGCAGCTTGGCTAGCGGGGGGTCGAATGAGCAGTTCTTC | CASSLASGGSNEQFF
TRBJ1-5 | TRBD1 | TRBV18 | many | TGTGCCAGCTCACCTCAGCTAGTTAGATACCGAACCAGAAGACAGGGATCTCAGCCCCAGCATTTT | CASSPQLVRYRTRRQGSQPQHF
TRBJ2-5 | NA | TRBV29-1 | NA | TGCAGCGTTGGAGGGGACCAAGAGACCCAGTACTTC | CSVGGDQETQYF
TRBJ1-2 | NA | TRBV19 | many | TGTGCCAGTAGTACCCGGGAGCGTATGGATGGCTACACCTTC | CASSTRERMDGYTF
TRBJ2-7 | NA | TRBV6-1 | NA | TGTGCCAGCAGTGAAGCGATGGGGGGGCGCTCCTACGAGCAGTACTTC | CASSEAMGGRSYEQYF
TRBJ1-1 | NA | TRBV10-2 | NA | TGCGCCAGCAGTGAGTCGACGAGATGGAACACTGAAGCTTTCTTT | CASSESTRWNTEAFF
TRBJ2-3 | NA | TRBV10-3 | NA | TGTGCCATCAGTGAGGTAGAGGATACGCAGTATTTT | CAISEVEDTQYF
TRBJ2-5 | TRBD2 | TRBV20-1 | many | TGCAGTGCTAGACTTCTAGCGGGGCCCAGGACCCAGTACTTC | CSARLLAGPRTQYF
TRBJ1-5 | NA | TRBV5-5 | few | TGTGCCAGCAGCTTGGGACAGGACATTCAGCCCCAGCATTTT | CASSLGQDIQPQHF
TRBJ1-1 | TRBD1 | TRBV3-1 | few | TGTGCCAGCAGCCAAGGACAGGGAGCCACTGAAGCTTTCTTT | CASSQGQGATEAFF
TRBJ2-1 | TRBD1 | TRBV7-6 | few | TGTGCCAGCAGCTATCGGGACAGCTCCTACAATGAGCAGTTCTTC | CASSYRDSSYNEQFF
TRBJ2-3 | TRBD1 | TRBV11-2 | many | TGTGCCAGCAGCTTAGAGGGACAGGGGATCACAGATACGCAGTATTTT | CASSLEGQGITDTQYF
TRBJ2-5 | NA | TRBV7-3 | NA | TGTGCCAGCAGCGTGGGACACCTGGAGACCCAGTACTTC | CASSVGHLETQYF
TRBJ1-4 | NA | TRBV25-1 | medium-sized | TGTGCCAGCAGTGCAGCCCAGGGGAATAATGAAAAACTGTTTTTT | CASSAAQGNNEKLFF
TRBJ2-3 | NA | TRBV7-8 | NA | TGTGCCAGCTCTCCAGGTGCGGGTACGCAGTATTTT | CASSPGAGTQYF
TRBJ1-5 | NA | TRBV16 | many | TGTGCCAGCAGCCCGGCTATGTGGGGCAATCAGCCCCAGCATTTT | CASSPAMWGNQPQHF
TRBJ1-4 | TRBD1 | TRBV5-8 | many | TGTGCCAGCAGCTCAGGGACAGGGGCCTCCCCCGAAAAACTGTTTTTT | CASSSGTGASPEKLFF
TRBJ1-1 | NA | TRBV6-6 | many | TGTGCCAGCAGTTACGACGGTAGGCGTGAAGCTTTCTTT | CASSYDGRREAFF
TRBJ2-7 | NA | TRBV4-1 | NA | TGCGCCAGCAGCCAAGTTGGGGAACAGATGACTTACGAGCAGTACTTC | CASSQVGEQMTYEQYF
TRBJ2-3 | NA | TRBV5-8 | NA | TGTGCCAGCAGCTTGGGACACGGAGTCATAAATACGCAGTATTTT | CASSLGHGVINTQYF
TRBJ2-1 | NA | TRBV5-5 | NA | TGTGCCAGCAGCCATAGACTAACCTACAATGAGCAGTTCTTC | CASSHRLTYNEQFF
TRBJ2-1 | NA | TRBV18 | few | TGTGCCAGCTCAGAGGGGCCTGGAGGGACTTGGGATGAGCAGTTCTTC | CASSEGPGGTWDEQFF
TRBJ1-2 | NA | TRBV29-1 | many | TGCAGCTCCGCGACAGGTGTCTATGGCTACACCTTC | CSSATGVYGYTF
TRBJ2-7 | TRBD1 | TRBV6-1 | NA | TGTGCCAGCCGGGACAGGAGCGAGCAGTACTTC | CASRDRSEQYF
TRBJ2-3 | TRBD1 | TRBV7-3 | many | TGTGCCAGCAGCCGTCAGGGGGCCCAAAGCACAGATACGCAGTATTTT | CASSRQGAQSTDTQYF
TRBJ2-5 | NA | TRBV5-1 | few | TGCGCCAGCAGCTTCCGGGACCCCCAAGAGACCCAGTACTTC | CASSFRDPQETQYF
TRBJ1-5 | NA | TRBV7-3 | NA | TGTGCCAGCAGCTTCGGGAGCAATCAGCCCCAGCATTTT | CASSFGSNQPQHF
TRBJ1-5 | NA | TRBV12-3/TRBV12-4 | NA | TGTGCCAGCAGTACCGCGGGCAGCAATCAGCCCCAGCATTTT | CASSTAGSNQPQHF
TRBJ1-2 | NA | TRBV20-1 | few | TGCAGTGTCTGGACAGAGAACTATGGCTACACCTTC | CSVWTENYGYTF
TRBJ2-3 | TRBD2 | TRBV20-1 | NA | TGCAGTGCTGATGCAGGACTAGCGGGGGCCTCAGATACGCAGTATTTT | CSADAGLAGASDTQYF
TRBJ2-2 | NA | TRBV29-1 | NA | TGCAGCGGTCAGAGGGGGACTGACACCGGGGAGCTGTTTTTT | CSGQRGTDTGELFF
TRBJ1-1 | NA | TRBV3-1 | NA | TGTGCCAGCAGCCAAGCGAGGGGCCCCAGGAACACTGAAGCTTTCTTT | CASSQARGPRNTEAFF
TRBJ2-5 | NA | TRBV30 | many | TGTGCCTGGAGTGTGGCCGTAGAGACCCAGTACTTC | CAWSVAVETQYF
TRBJ2-5 | NA | TRBV7-6 | many | TGTGCCAGCAGCTTAAGCGCGGAAGGGAGGAAGACCCAGTACTTC | CASSLSAEGRKTQYF
TRBJ1-6 | NA | TRBV18 | many | TGTGCCAGCTCACTTAACTCCAGGAGTGTTCATAGCTCCTATAATTCACCCCTCCACTTT | CASSLNSRSVHSSYNSPLHF
TRBJ2-3 | TRBD2 | TRBV11-2 | many | TGCGCCAGCAGTCCCGGGGGGGGAGATACGCAGTATTTT | CASSPGGGDTQYF
TRBJ2-3 | NA | TRBV11-2 | few | TGTGCCAGCAGCCCCCGGAGGAGCATGCCCACAGATACGCAGTATTTT | CASSPRRSMPTDTQYF
TRBJ2-7 | NA | TRBV29-1 | NA | TGCAGCGCCGGACAGACTGAACCGCTCTACGAGCAGTACTTC | CSAGQTEPLYEQYF
TRBJ2-7 | NA | TRBV7-6 | NA | TGTGCCAGCAGCGTAGGACCCTCCTACGAGCAGTACTTC | CASSVGPSYEQYF
TRBJ2-1 | TRBD2 | TRBV25-1 | many | TGTGCCAGCAGTGAATGGGTTGGCGGGGGGGCCCTCAATGAGCAGTTCTTC | CASSEWVGGGALNEQFF
TRBJ2-7 | TRBD1 | TRBV30 | many | TGTGCCTGGAGTGTTATGGGACAGCCGTACTTC | CAWSVMGQPYF
TRBJ1-5 | TRBD1 | TRBV6-2/TRBV6-3 | many | TGTGCCAGCAGGTCGACAGGGACCCGGGGTTATAGCAATCAGCCCCAGCATTTT | CASRSTGTRGYSNQPQHF
TRBJ1-1 | NA | TRBV30 | many | TGTGCCTGGAGTGTAGGGCAGGGGAACACTGAAGCTTTCTTT | CAWSVGQGNTEAFF
TRBJ1-1 | NA | TRBV30 | many | TGTGCCTGGAGTGTGGGGGAGGGCCGGCTTGCTTTCTTT | CAWSVGEGRLAFF
TRBJ1-6 | NA | TRBV7-9 | many | TGTGCCACCCCCGGTTTAACGGGAGCTTCACCCCTCCACTTT | CATPGLTGASPLHF
TRBJ1-1 | NA | TRBV5-6 | many | TGTGCCAGCAGCGTCGGGACGAGGACCTTGAACACTGAAGCTTTCTTT | CASSVGTRTLNTEAFF
TRBJ2-2 | TRBD2 | TRBV19 | many | TGTGCCAGTAGAAAAACTAGCGGGGAAGATATACGAGCGAACACCGGGGAGCTGTTTTTT | CASRKTSGEDIRANTGELFF
TRBJ2-5 | NA | TRBV5-1 | few | TGCGCCAGCAGCTTGACCGGGACCGGAGGGGAGACCCAGTACTTC | CASSLTGTGGETQYF